Presented here are 32 T cell receptor beta chains from one specimen sequenced in a study of monozygotic twins with inflammatory bowel disease (dated by TCRdb to between 2019 and 2020). Library prep was done by 5' RACE. Instrument used: Illumina HiSeq 2500. TCRdb reprocessed the reads, so every CDR3 protein sequence counts as one entry and DNA is not shown. This sample's records show about 450,000 distinct CDR3 sequences. The ten top clones hold approximately 2.4% of the sample. Sequencing was performed on blood. These receptors came from a human donor with ulcerative colitis or Crohn's disease, or a healthy co-twin of an affected twin (not recorded which).

This chain joins TRBV29-1 and TRBJ2-7; no DNA is available, so the TRBD2 call from TCRdb remains unchecked. From germline, CDR1 is SQVTM and CDR2 ANQGSEA. The CDR3 has 14 residues. Here the CDR3 reads CSVAGLAGGYEQYF.

V is TRBV7-3 and J is TRBJ2-7; TCRdb selects TRBD1, and the lack of DNA leaves this call unchecked. The CDR3 loop spans 15 amino acids. Germline V gene sequence: CDR1 SGHTA, CDR2 FQGTGA. This CDR3 reads CASSLAGTGVYEQYF.

The genes are TRBV7-2 and TRBJ2-3; checking the TCRdb D call of TRBD2 is not possible without DNA. This CDR3 contains 17 residues. Germline V lookup: CDR1 SGHTA, CDR2 FQGNSA. This chain's CDR3 is CASSKGLAGVITDTQYF.

This chain connects TRBV27 to TRBJ2-7; TCRdb designates TRBD1, a call that cannot be tested without DNA. The CDR3 length is 15 residues. Germline lookup yields CDR1 MNHEY and CDR2 SMNVEV (reference sequence). The chain's CDR3 is CASSLTGSQNYEQYF.

The chain is built from TRBV7-8 and TRBJ1-4; lacking DNA, the TRBD1 call made by TCRdb goes unchecked. Germline lookup yields CDR1 SGHVS and CDR2 FQNEAQ. This CDR3 spans 15 amino acids. Here the CDR3 reads CASSGRTGQHEKLFF.

The chain recombines TRBV7-6 with TRBJ1-1; TCRdb's D call, TRBD1, is unchecked because there is no DNA. This CDR3 comprises 13 residues. Germline assignment: CDR1 SGHVS and CDR2 FNYEAQ. This CDR3 reads CASSFEPGTEAFF.

The J gene is TRBJ2-3, the V gene TRBV12-3 or TRBV12-4. This CDR3 region has 14 residues. CDR3 sequence: CASSRGYERDTQYF.

V is TRBV14 and J is TRBJ2-2; the D call of TRBD1 rests on TCRdb alone, since no DNA is present to check it. The CDR3 spans 15 residues. Germline loops: CDR1 SGHDN, CDR2 FVKESK. This CDR3 is CASSQVPTGTGELFF.

The rearrangement links TRBV5-1 to TRBJ2-1; TCRdb indicates TRBD2, and absent DNA this call remains unverified. The V gene's germline CDR1 is SGHRS and CDR2 YFSETQ. The CDR3 has 15 amino acids. CDR3: CASSFRLAGENEQFF.

This sequence joins TRBV19 and TRBJ2-2; lacking DNA, the TRBD1 call made by TCRdb goes unchecked. The CDR3 has 16 amino acids. Germline CDR1 is LNHDA and CDR2 is SQIVND (reference sequence). The CDR3 protein is CASSSRGTTDTGELFF.

The CDR3 reads CASSIGPVDQPQHF. The chain recombines TRBV5-1 with TRBJ1-5. This CDR3 contains 14 residues. Per the germline V gene, CDR1 is SGHRS and CDR2 is YFSETQ.

V and J are TRBV19 and TRBJ2-7. CDR1 is LNHDA and CDR2 is SQIVND in the germline V gene (reference sequence). The CDR3 runs 14 residues. The CDR3 sequence: CASSIAASSYEQYF. Combining the CDR3 with reference TRBV19 and TRBJ2-7 gives the whole variable domain DGGITQSPKYLFRKEGQNVTLSCEQNLNHDAMYWYRQDPGQGLRLIYYSQIVNDFQKGDIAEGYSVSREKKESFPLTVTSAQKNPTAFYLCASSIAASSYEQYFGPGTRLTVT.

The V gene is TRBV27, the J gene TRBJ1-6; TCRdb's D call, TRBD1, is unchecked because there is no DNA. Per germline, CDR1 MNHEY and CDR2 SMNVEV (reference sequence). The CDR3 is 12 residues long. The CDR3 protein is CASSIQGFPLHF.

The J gene is TRBJ2-7, the V gene TRBV9; the D call from TCRdb, TRBD1, cannot be confirmed without DNA. The CDR3 has 15 amino acids. CDR1 SGDLS and CDR2 YYNGEE come from the germline V gene. The CDR3 sequence: CASSVEVGATYEQYF.

V is TRBV4-3 and J is TRBJ1-3. Germline V gene lookup returns CDR1 LGHNA and CDR2 YSLEER. The CDR3 is 15 residues long. This chain's CDR3 is CASSQERSSGNTIYF.

This chain uses TRBV12-3 or TRBV12-4 with TRBJ2-2. The CDR3 length is 12 residues. The CDR3 reads CASSLWTGELFF.

The chain has TRBV2 and TRBJ1-5; TCRdb gives TRBD1 as the D gene, but with no DNA this cannot be confirmed. Germline V gives CDR1 SNHLY, CDR2 FYNNEI. There are 15 residues in the CDR3. The CDR3 region is CASLRDRASNQPQHF.

The V call is TRBV5-3, the J call TRBJ1-3; the D call of TRBD1 rests on TCRdb alone, since no DNA is present to check it. TRBV5-3 is marked as an open reading frame, function uncertain. The length of the CDR3 is 15 residues. The CDR3 sequence is CARSPTVPSGNTIYF.

J is TRBJ2-5 and V is TRBV24-1. The CDR3 is 13 residues long. Germline V gene data show CDR1 as KGHDR and CDR2 as SFDVKD. The CDR3 here is CATSGGSQETQYF.

The rearrangement uses TRBV20-1 and TRBJ1-4. This CDR3 has 16 amino acids. From germline, CDR1 is DFQATT and CDR2 SNEGSKA (reference sequence). Here the CDR3 reads CSARDPTAGSFEKLFF.

This sequence joins TRBV9 and TRBJ1-6; TCRdb proposes TRBD1, but this gene call is untestable without DNA. Per germline, CDR1 SGDLS and CDR2 YYNGEE. The CDR3 is 16 amino acids. Here the CDR3 reads CASSLGTGGYNSPLHF. Full variable domain (remainder filled in from reference TRBV9 and TRBJ1-6): DSGVTQTPKHLITATGQRVTLRCSPRSGDLSVYWYQQSLDQGLQFLIQYYNGEERAKGNILERFSAQQFPDLHSELNLSSLELGDSALYFCASSLGTGGYNSPLHFGNGTRLTVT.

The chain recombines TRBV5-5 with TRBJ2-7; TCRdb returns TRBD1, unconfirmable since there is no DNA. The CDR3 is made up of 15 amino acids. In germline, CDR1 is SGHKS, CDR2 YYEKEE (reference sequence). The CDR3 loop reads CASSLMSDRAYEQYF.

This sequence joins TRBV28 and TRBJ2-1; TCRdb reports TRBD2, a call that lacks DNA to check it against. This CDR3 has 14 amino acids. The V gene's germline CDR1 is MDHEN and CDR2 SYDVKM. The CDR3 loop reads CASSPRGPPDEQFF.

The V gene is TRBV20-1, the J gene TRBJ1-2; there is no DNA to check the TCRdb D call of TRBD1. CDR1 and CDR2 (germline): DFQATT, SNEGSKA (reference sequence). CDR3 length: 13 residues. CDR3 sequence: CSAPGQRNYGYTF.

CDR3 amino acids: CSARELTGSAQYF. The chain is built from TRBV20-1 and TRBJ2-7; TCRdb names TRBD1, which stays unverified in the absence of DNA. Per germline, CDR1 DFQATT and CDR2 SNEGSKA (reference sequence). The CDR3 sequence is 13 residues long.

The rearrangement uses TRBV6-1 and TRBJ2-2. This CDR3 is 15 amino acids long. Germline V gene data show CDR1 as MNHNS and CDR2 as SASEGT. CDR3 sequence: CASSDIDSPSWELFF.

J is TRBJ2-1 and V is TRBV6-2 or TRBV6-3; lacking DNA, the TRBD2 call made by TCRdb goes unchecked. Germline V gene data show CDR1 as MNHEY and CDR2 as SVGEGT. The CDR3 has 15 residues. The CDR3 sequence: CASRRTFGGLNEQFF.

CDR3 loop: CASSAGQMGEAFF. V gene TRBV9 combines with J gene TRBJ1-1. Per the germline V gene, CDR1 is SGDLS and CDR2 is YYNGEE. This CDR3 is 13 amino acids long.

The chain links TRBV7-6 to TRBJ2-2; the D call of TRBD1 rests on TCRdb alone, since no DNA is present to check it. The germline CDR1 and CDR2 sequences are SGHVS and FNYEAQ. This CDR3 has 16 residues. The CDR3 region is CASSVEDSLNTGELFF.

The V gene is TRBV4-2, the J gene TRBJ2-5; TCRdb lists TRBD1, though no DNA is available to test this call. CDR1 is LGHNA, CDR2 YNFKEQ, per germline. The CDR3 spans 16 residues. CDR3 sequence reads: CASSHRGTGLQETQYF.

J is TRBJ1-2 and V is TRBV29-1; TCRdb's D call of TRBD1 is untestable without DNA. Germline loops: CDR1 SQVTM, CDR2 ANQGSEA. The CDR3 runs to 15 residues. Here the CDR3 reads CSVESPPRGSTGYTF.

The chain links TRBV2 to TRBJ2-1; no DNA is available, so the TRBD2 call from TCRdb remains unchecked. CDR1 and CDR2 (germline): SNHLY, FYNNEI. CDR3 length equals 15 residues. The CDR3 loop reads CASSPMGLAANEQFF.